This T cell receptor (beta chain) stems from a study of vaccination effects on CD4 cells after COVID-19. Across the whole study: Post-vaccine draws lagged the second dose by a median of 72 days. For each well, 1.9 million or so PBMC were cultured with 9 to 10 IU/ml IL-2 and around 9.1 ug/ml peptides.

This CDR3 contains 14 residues. Per the germline V gene, CDR1 is SGHRS and CDR2 is YFSETQ. V lost 4 bases, J lost 0 bases, and 8 bases lay in between. Produced via immunoSEQ multiplex PCR; TCRdb's table is partial and in-frame only. The sample lists some 66,000 clones; roughly 80% were seen once. Comments on this clone: Its antigen is currently unknown.

Study findings and constraints: Marked clonal contraction was seen in infection- and vaccine-induced clones late after vaccination.

The culture ran for 10 days, and then CD4+ T cells were isolated. All participants had two doses of either the BNT162b2 or mRNA-1273 vaccine. V is TRBV5-1 and J is TRBJ1-3; D call uncertain. This clonotype was obtained from a human donor who received a COVID-19 vaccine. The sequencing here drew on CD4+ T cells from PBMCs cultured without peptide, taken after COVID-19 vaccination. The CDR3: CASSPGSSGNTIYF. The DNA of the CDR3 is TGCGCCAGCAGCCCGGGGAGCTCTGGAAACACCATATATTTT. The whole variable domain, remainder taken from reference TRBV5-1 and TRBJ1-3, is KAGVTQTPRYLIKTRGQQVTLSCSPISGHRSVSWYQQTPGQGLQFLFEYFSETQRNKGNFPGRFSGRQFSNSRSEMNVSTLELGDSALYLCASSPGSSGNTIYFGEGSWLTVV.